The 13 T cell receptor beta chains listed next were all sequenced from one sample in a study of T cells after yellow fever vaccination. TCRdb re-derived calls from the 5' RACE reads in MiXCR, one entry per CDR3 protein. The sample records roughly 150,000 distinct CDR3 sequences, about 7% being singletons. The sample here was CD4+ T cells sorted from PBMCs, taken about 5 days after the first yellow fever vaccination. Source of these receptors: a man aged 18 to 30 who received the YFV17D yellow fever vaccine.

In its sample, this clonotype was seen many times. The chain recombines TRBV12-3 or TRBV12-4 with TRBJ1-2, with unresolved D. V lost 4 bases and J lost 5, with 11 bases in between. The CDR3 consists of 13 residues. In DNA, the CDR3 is TGTGCCAGCAGTTCCGGGCCCGGATATGGCTACACCTTC. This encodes CASSSGPGYGYTF.

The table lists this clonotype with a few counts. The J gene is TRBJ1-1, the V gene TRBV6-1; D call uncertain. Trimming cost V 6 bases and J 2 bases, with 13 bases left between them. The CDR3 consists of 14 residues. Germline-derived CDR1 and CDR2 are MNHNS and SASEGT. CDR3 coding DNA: TGTGCCAGCAGACCCACCCTGGGAAACACTGAAGCTTTCTTT. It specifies CASRPTLGNTEAFF.

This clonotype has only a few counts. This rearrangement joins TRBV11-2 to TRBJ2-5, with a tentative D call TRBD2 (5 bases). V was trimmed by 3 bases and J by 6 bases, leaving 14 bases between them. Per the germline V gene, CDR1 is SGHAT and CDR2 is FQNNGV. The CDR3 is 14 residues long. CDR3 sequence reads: CASSFFGERKTQYF. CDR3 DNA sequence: TGTGCCAGCAGCTTTTTCGGGGAGCGTAAGACCCAGTACTTC.

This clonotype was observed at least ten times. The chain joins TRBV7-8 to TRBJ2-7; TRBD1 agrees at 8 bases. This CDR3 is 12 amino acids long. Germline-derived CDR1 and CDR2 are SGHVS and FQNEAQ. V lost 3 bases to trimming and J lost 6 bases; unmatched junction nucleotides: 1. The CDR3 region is CASSFDRGEQYF. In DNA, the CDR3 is TGTGCCAGCAGCTTCGACAGGGGCGAGCAGTACTTC.

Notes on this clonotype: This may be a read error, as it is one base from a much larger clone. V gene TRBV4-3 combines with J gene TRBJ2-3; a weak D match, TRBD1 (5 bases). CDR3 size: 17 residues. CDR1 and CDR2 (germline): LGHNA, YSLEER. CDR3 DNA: TGCGCCAGCAGCCAAGAGCGACAGCGACCGAGCAGAGATACGCAGTATTTT. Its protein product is CASSQERQRPSRDTQYF.

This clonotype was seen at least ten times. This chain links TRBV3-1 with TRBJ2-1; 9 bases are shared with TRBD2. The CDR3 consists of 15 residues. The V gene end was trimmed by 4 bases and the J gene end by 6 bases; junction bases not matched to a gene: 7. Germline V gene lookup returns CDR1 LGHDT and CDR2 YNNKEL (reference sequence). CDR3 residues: CASSRGGGEGNEQFF. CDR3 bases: TGTGCCAGCAGCCGAGGCGGGGGGGAAGGCAATGAGCAGTTCTTC.

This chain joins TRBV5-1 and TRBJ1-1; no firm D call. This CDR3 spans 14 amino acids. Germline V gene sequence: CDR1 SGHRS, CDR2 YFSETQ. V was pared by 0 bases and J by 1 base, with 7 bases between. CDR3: CASSLVTENTEAFF. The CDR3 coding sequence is TGCGCCAGCAGCTTGGTCACAGAGAACACTGAAGCTTTCTTT. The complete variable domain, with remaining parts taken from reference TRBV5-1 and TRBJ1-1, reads KAGVTQTPRYLIKTRGQQVTLSCSPISGHRSVSWYQQTPGQGLQFLFEYFSETQRNKGNFPGRFSGRQFSNSRSEMNVSTLELGDSALYLCASSLVTENTEAFFGQGTRLTVV.

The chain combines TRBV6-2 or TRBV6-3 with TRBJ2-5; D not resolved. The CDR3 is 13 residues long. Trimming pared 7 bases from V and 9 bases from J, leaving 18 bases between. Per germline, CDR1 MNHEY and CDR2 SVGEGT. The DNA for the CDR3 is TGTGCCAGCACCCTCTCCGGCGCTCGGGCCCAGTACTTC. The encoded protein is CASTLSGARAQYF.

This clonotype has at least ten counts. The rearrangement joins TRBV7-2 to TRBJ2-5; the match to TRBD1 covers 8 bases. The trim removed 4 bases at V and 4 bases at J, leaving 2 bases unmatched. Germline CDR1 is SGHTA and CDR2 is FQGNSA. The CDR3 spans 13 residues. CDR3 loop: CASSSDRGETQYF. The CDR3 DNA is TGTGCCAGCAGCTCCGACAGGGGAGAGACCCAGTACTTC.

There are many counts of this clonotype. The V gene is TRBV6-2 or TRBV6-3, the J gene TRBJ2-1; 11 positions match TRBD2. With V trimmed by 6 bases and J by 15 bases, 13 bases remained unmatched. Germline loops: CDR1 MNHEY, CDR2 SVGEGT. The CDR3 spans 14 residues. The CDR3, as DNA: TGTGCCAGCAGGACGACTAGCGGGGCTCTCCGCCCGTTCTTC. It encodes CASRTTSGALRPFF.

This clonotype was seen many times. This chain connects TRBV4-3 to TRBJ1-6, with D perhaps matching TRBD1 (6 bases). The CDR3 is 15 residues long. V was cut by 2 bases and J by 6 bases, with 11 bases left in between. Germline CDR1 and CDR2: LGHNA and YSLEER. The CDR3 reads CASSQFGRGNSPLHF. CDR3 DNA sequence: TGCGCCAGCAGCCAATTTGGCAGGGGTAATTCACCCCTCCACTTT.

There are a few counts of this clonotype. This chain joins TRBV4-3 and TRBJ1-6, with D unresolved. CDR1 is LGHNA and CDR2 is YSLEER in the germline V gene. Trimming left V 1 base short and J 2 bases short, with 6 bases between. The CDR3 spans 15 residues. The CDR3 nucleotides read TGCGCCAGCAGCCAAGGCGAAGCCTATAATTCACCCCTCCACTTT. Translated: CASSQGEAYNSPLHF.

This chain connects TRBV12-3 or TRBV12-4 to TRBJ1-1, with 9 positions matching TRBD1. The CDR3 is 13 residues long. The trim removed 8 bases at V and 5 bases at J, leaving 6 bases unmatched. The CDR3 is CASGETGGTEAFF. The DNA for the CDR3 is TGTGCCAGCGGGGAGACAGGGGGGACTGAAGCTTTCTTT.